This T cell receptor beta chain originates from a study of T-cell memory formation after mild COVID-19. Regarding the study as a whole: Within pre-infection memory, some responding clones were found, suggesting cross-reactive memory joined. CD4+ contracting clones were mainly CM and EM; CD8+ ones, EMRA.

TCRdb redid the calling of the 5' RACE reads with MiXCR, one entry per CDR3 protein. This table has approximately 300,000 distinct CDR3 sequences, around 15% appearing once. To note about this clonotype: Its antigen is currently unknown.

Sequenced material: PBMCs or a T cell subset sorted from them (not recorded which). This clonotype was sampled from a man aged 18 to 29 who had mild COVID-19 (a few samples of this study predate the infection). Cell type and time point are not known.

CDR3 region: CASRVYVAANTEAFF. The CDR3 coding sequence is TGTGCCAGCAGGGTTTACGTGGCAGCGAACACTGAAGCTTTCTTT. V and J are TRBV6-6 and TRBJ1-1; no clear D. This CDR3 spans 15 amino acids. CDR1 and CDR2 (germline): MNHNY, SVGAGI (reference sequence). V was clipped by 6 bases and J by 1 base, with 15 bases between them.